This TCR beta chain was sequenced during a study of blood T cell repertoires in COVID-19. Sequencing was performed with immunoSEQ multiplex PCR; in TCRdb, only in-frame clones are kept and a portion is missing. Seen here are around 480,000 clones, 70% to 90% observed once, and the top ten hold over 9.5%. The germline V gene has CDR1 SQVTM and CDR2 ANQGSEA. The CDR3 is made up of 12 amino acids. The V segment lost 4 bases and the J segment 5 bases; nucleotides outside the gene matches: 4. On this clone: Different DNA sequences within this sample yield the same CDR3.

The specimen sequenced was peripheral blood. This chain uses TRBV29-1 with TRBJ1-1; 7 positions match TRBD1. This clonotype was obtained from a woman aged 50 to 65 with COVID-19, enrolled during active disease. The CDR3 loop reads CSVGQGGTEAFF. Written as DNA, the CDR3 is TGCAGCGTTGGGCAGGGGGGAACTGAAGCTTTCTTT.